A selection of T cell receptor beta chains follows, all from one sample in a study of blood T cell repertoires in COVID-19. TCRdb's table, derived via immunoSEQ multiplex PCR, lists solely in-frame clones and lacks some. Here the sample spans roughly 60,000 clones, roughly 88% being singletons. Sequencing input: peripheral blood. The receptors derive from a woman aged 60 to 75 with acute or convalescent COVID-19. CDR3s leave out the opening cysteine and the closing phenylalanine or tryptophan. D genes are given only for firm matches.

J gene	D gene	V gene	CDR3 protein
TRBJ1-1	TRBD1	TRBV30	ACSTGMNTEAF
TRBJ2-5	TRBD2	TRBV5-1	ASERGGLTRQETQY
TRBJ1-6	NA	TRBV7-2	ASSLGQGMVSPLH
TRBJ1-2	NA	TRBV19	ATQDSPSDGYT
TRBJ2-7	NA	TRBV5-1	ASSLAGRVYEQY
TRBJ2-3	TRBD2	TRBV6-4	ASSETGGALDTQY
TRBJ1-6	NA	TRBV4-1	ASSQETVNNSPLH
TRBJ2-6	NA	TRBV15	ATSRDSGAGANVLT
TRBJ2-3	NA	TRBV4-2	ASRAGPSLADTQY
TRBJ1-1	NA	TRBV3-1/TRBV3-2	ASSQVRGIEAF
TRBJ2-7	TRBD2	TRBV7-6	ASSFEGRGGPSYEQY
TRBJ1-5	NA	TRBV7-9	ASSLDRDQPQH
TRBJ2-7	NA	TRBV9	ASSVEVEGPYEQY
TRBJ2-2	NA	TRBV24-1	ATSDLARANTGELF
TRBJ1-1	NA	TRBV5-6	ASSPNMNTEAF
TRBJ2-3	TRBD1	TRBV20-1	SASGTGPGDTQY
TRBJ1-1	NA	TRBV12-3/TRBV12-4	ASSLGGRAF
TRBJ1-5	NA	TRBV2	ASSSGQSQH
TRBJ2-7	NA	TRBV3-1/TRBV3-2	ASSYLGTPSSYEQY
TRBJ1-1	NA	TRBV18	ASSPDAGIYGEAF
TRBJ2-7	TRBD2	TRBV5-5	ASSLSSSGGAVIVYEQY
TRBJ2-1	TRBD2	TRBV11-2	ASSAKPRGVNEQF